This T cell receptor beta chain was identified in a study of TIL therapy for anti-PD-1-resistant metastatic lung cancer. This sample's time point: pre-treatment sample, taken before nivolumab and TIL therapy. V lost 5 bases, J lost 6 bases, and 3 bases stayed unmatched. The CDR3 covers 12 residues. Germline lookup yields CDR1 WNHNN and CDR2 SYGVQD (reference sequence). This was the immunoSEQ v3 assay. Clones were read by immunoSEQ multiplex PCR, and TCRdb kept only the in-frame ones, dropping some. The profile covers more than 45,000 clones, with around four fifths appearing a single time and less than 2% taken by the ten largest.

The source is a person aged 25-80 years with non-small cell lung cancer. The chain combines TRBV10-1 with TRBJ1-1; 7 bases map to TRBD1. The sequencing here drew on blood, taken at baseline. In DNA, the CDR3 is TGCGCCAGCAGTCACGACAGGGCTGAAGCTTTCTTT. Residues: CASSHDRAEAFF.